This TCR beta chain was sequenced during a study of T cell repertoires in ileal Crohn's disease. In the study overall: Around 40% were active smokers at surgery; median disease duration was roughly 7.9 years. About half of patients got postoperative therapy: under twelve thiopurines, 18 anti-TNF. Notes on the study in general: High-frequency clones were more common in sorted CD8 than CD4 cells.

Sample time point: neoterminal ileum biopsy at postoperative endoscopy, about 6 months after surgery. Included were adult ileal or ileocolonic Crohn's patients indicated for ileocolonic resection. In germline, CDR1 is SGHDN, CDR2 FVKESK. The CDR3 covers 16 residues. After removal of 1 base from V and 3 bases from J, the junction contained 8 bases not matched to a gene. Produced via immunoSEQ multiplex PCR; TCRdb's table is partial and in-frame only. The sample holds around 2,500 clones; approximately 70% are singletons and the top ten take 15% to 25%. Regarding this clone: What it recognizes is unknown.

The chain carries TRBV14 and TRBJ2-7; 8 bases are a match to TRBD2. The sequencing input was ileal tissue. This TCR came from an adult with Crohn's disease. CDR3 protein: CASSQAGGGPLYEQYF. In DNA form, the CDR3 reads TGTGCCAGCAGCCAAGCCGGGGGGGGGCCGCTCTACGAGCAGTACTTC. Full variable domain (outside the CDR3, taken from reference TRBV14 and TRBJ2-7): EAGVTQFPSHSVIEKGQTVTLRCDPISGHDNLYWYRRVMGKEIKFLLHFVKESKQDESGMPNNRFLAERTGGTYSTLKVQPAELEDSGVYFCASSQAGGGPLYEQYFGPGTRLTVT.